This paragraph reports one T cell receptor (beta chain). Germline V gene lookup returns CDR1 KGHSH and CDR2 LQKENI. This CDR3 has 15 residues. J gave up 5 bases and V 5 bases, and 6 bases lay outside the gene matches. Original processing methods: Reference gene primer amplification yielded estimated nucleated cell counts. This table comes from immunoSEQ multiplex PCR, and its TCRdb copy is limited to in-frame clones, with some not included. That table gives V, J and clone size, and the DNA gave D and trimming. Altogether about 230,000 clones are present, less than 85% being singletons, with the ten largest covering under 3%. This specimen belongs to a study of blood T cell repertoires in COVID-19. In the study overall: Some COVID-19 samples were acute and others convalescent; all came from the United States, Italy and Spain. The analysed material was cDNA or gDNA that came from T cells, B-cell-depleted T cells, or PBMCs.

The sequenced sample was peripheral blood. The receptor was isolated from a woman in her seventies with active or convalescent COVID-19. V gene TRBV18 combines with J gene TRBJ2-5, with 12 bases that match TRBD2. Here the CDR3 DNA reads TGTGCCAGCTCAGCGCTAGCGGGGGGGCTGGAGACCCAGTACTTC. It translates to CASSALAGGLETQYF.